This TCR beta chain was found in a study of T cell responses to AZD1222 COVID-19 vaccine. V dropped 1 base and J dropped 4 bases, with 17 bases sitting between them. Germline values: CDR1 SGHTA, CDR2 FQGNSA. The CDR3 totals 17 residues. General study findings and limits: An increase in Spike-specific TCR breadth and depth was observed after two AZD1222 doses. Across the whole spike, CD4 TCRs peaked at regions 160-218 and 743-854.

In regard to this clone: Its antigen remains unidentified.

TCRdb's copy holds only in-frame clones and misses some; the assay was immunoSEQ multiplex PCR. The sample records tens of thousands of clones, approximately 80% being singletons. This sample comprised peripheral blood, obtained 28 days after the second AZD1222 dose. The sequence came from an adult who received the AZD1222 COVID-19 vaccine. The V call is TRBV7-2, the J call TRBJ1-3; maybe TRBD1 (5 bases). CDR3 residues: CASSLETGDPGGNTIYF. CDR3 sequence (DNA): TGTGCCAGCAGCTTAGAAACCGGGGACCCTGGGGGAAACACCATATATTTT.